The 4 T cell receptor beta chains below come from one sample, sequenced in a study of blood T cell repertoires in COVID-19. Repertoires were generated with immunoSEQ multiplex PCR, while TCRdb's copy carries only in-frame clones and drops some. The data hold around 190,000 clones, with roughly 85% observed a single time. The sample was peripheral blood. Every receptor here comes from a woman older than 75 with acute or convalescent COVID-19.

This clone was detected only a few times. The chain joins TRBV7-9 to TRBJ1-3; tentative D call: TRBD1 (5 bases). Germline V gene sequence: CDR1 SEHNR, CDR2 FQNEAQ (reference sequence). The CDR3 has 17 residues. Trimming removed 7 bases from V and 0 bases from J, with 19 bases in between. The CDR3: CASTLSGTGLSGNTIYF. The CDR3 DNA reads TGTGCCAGCACCCTTTCCGGGACGGGACTCTCTGGAAACACCATATATTTT.

The chain joins TRBV15 to TRBJ1-2; TRBD1 matches 7 bases. Germline V lookup: CDR1 LNHNV, CDR2 YYDKDF (reference sequence). The CDR3 contains 16 residues. The junction had 12 bases not matched to a gene; V was cut back by 0 bases and J by 8 bases. The CDR3 bases are TGTGCCACCAGCAGAGATGGGACAGATCAAGCACGGGGCTACACCTTC. It specifies CATSRDGTDQARGYTF.

The chain is built from TRBV11-2 and TRBJ1-5; no definite D call. Germline V gene lookup returns CDR1 SGHAT and CDR2 FQNNGV. The CDR3 totals 13 residues. V was clipped by 5 bases and J by 2 bases, with 7 bases between them. The CDR3, as DNA: TGTGCCAGCAGCCTCTCAGGCAATCAGCCCCAGCATTTT. This sequence encodes CASSLSGNQPQHF.

The chain is built from TRBV7-3 and TRBJ1-2, with TRBD1 as a possible D gene (5 bases). This CDR3 spans 13 amino acids. V was shortened by 5 bases and J by 8 bases, with 15 bases between the two germline ends. CDR1 is SGHTA, CDR2 FQGTGA, per germline. The CDR3 spells CASSRLAGLGYTF. In DNA form, the CDR3 reads TGTGCCAGCAGCCGACTGGCAGGGCTCGGCTACACCTTC.